The 14 T cell receptor beta chains presented below share a single source sample, sequenced in a study of PD-L1 blockade in urothelial cancer. Repertoires were generated with immunoSEQ multiplex PCR, while TCRdb's copy carries only in-frame clones and drops some. The table lists under 90,000 clones, roughly 90% of them singletons. The material was PBMCs, obtained around atezolizumab (anti-PD-L1) treatment. All receptors derive from a man aged 55-75 years with urothelial cancer.

This clone was counted once. The rearrangement uses TRBV6-5 and TRBJ2-5; 7 nucleotides align to TRBD2. The J segment lost 8 bases and the V segment lost 8 bases, leaving 14 bases of the junction unmatched. Germline V gives CDR1 MNHEY, CDR2 SVGAGI. There are 14 residues in the CDR3. The chain's CDR3 is CASRVLAAPGTQYF. The CDR3 DNA reads as TGTGCCAGCCGTGTGCTAGCGGCTCCGGGTACCCAGTACTTC.

This chain uses TRBV6-5 with TRBJ1-2; D is possibly TRBD1 (6 bases). Trimming left V 8 bases short and J 7 bases short, with 17 bases between. Germline CDR1 reads MNHEY; CDR2 reads SVGAGI. CDR3 length: 13 amino acids. CDR3 loop: CASYQGTATGYTF. CDR3 in DNA: TGTGCCAGCTATCAGGGGACCGCCACTGGCTACACCTTC.

This clone was counted once. This rearrangement joins TRBV7-9 to TRBJ1-2; D is ambiguous. V gave up 8 bases and J gave up 3 bases, with 10 bases separating them. Germline assignment: CDR1 SEHNR and CDR2 FQNEAQ (reference sequence). The CDR3 has 12 amino acids. CDR3 loop: CASGGEDYGYTF. CDR3 DNA: TGTGCCAGCGGCGGTGAAGACTATGGCTACACCTTC.

The rearrangement joins TRBV19 to TRBJ2-3; weak D call: TRBD2 (6 bases). The ends were cut back, 5 bases at V and 5 bases at J, with 11 bases in the middle. The CDR3 runs to 13 residues. Germline V lookup: CDR1 LNHDA, CDR2 SQIVND (reference sequence). In DNA, the CDR3 is TGTGCCAGTAGTCGGGGCGGGGAAGATACGCAGTATTTT. This codes for CASSRGGEDTQYF. Full variable domain (outside the CDR3, taken from reference TRBV19 and TRBJ2-3): DGGITQSPKYLFRKEGQNVTLSCEQNLNHDAMYWYRQDPGQGLRLIYYSQIVNDFQKGDIAEGYSVSREKKESFPLTVTSAQKNPTAFYLCASSRGGEDTQYFGPGTRLTVL.

This clone was detected once. This rearrangement joins TRBV7-2 to TRBJ2-5; 8 bases align to TRBD2. The germline gives CDR1 SGHTA, CDR2 FQGNSA. The CDR3 has 15 residues. Germline trimming cut 5 bases from V and 0 bases from J; bases unmatched to any gene: 5. CDR3 nucleotides: TGTGCCAGCAGCCACGGCGGGGGGTACCAAGAGACCCAGTACTTC. This encodes CASSHGGGYQETQYF.

This sequence joins TRBV10-2 and TRBJ2-1; 16 bases are a match to TRBD2. CDR1 is WSHSY and CDR2 is SAAADI in the germline V gene. CDR3 length: 18 residues. The V and J ends lost 11 bases and 2 bases, in that order; junction bases with no gene match: 12. The CDR3 sequence: CASCSGLAGGPTYNEQFF. In DNA form, the CDR3 reads TGCGCCTCCTGTTCGGGACTAGCGGGAGGGCCGACCTACAATGAGCAGTTCTTC.

V gene TRBV6-6 combines with J gene TRBJ1-1; tentatively, D is TRBD1 (5 bases). The V end lost 0 bases, the J end lost 1 base, and 6 bases lay between the germline ends. CDR1 is MNHNY and CDR2 is SVGAGI in the germline V gene (reference sequence). The CDR3 has 14 amino acids. CDR3 loop: CASSYSQGNTEAFF. The CDR3 nucleotides read TGTGCCAGCAGTTACTCGCAGGGGAACACTGAAGCTTTCTTT.

The V call is TRBV30, the J call TRBJ1-5; D not certain. This CDR3 region has 13 residues. The germline V gene encodes CDR1 GTSNPN and CDR2 SVGIG (reference sequence). The ends were cut back, 4 bases at V and 2 bases at J, with 9 bases in the middle. CDR3 protein: CAWTSRGNQPQHF. The DNA for the CDR3 is TGTGCCTGGACGTCGCGCGGCAATCAGCCCCAGCATTTT.

The chain is built from TRBV5-5 and TRBJ2-5; TRBD2 is a possible D gene (5 bases). The V end was cut by 3 bases, the J end by 3 bases, with 12 bases between. The CDR3 length is 14 residues. CDR1 is SGHKS, CDR2 YYEKEE, per germline (reference sequence). The chain's CDR3 is CASSSPGIKETQYF. The CDR3 DNA reads as TGTGCCAGCAGCTCCCCCGGGATTAAAGAGACCCAGTACTTC. The full variable domain, its missing parts supplied by reference TRBV5-5 and TRBJ2-5, is DAGVTQSPTHLIKTRGQQVTLRCSPISGHKSVSWYQQVLGQGPQFIFQYYEKEERGRGNFPDRFSARQFPNYSSELNVNALLLGDSALYLCASSSPGIKETQYFGPGTRLLVL.

This rearrangement joins TRBV16 to TRBJ1-1; D might be TRBD1 (6 bases). Germline CDR1 KGHSY, CDR2 FQNENV. CDR3 size: 16 residues. The germline V and J ends were trimmed by 1 base and 3 bases, with 15 bases remaining between them. The CDR3 DNA follows: TGTGCCAGCAGCCAATACAGGGCAGGAGACTACACTGAAGCTTTCTTT. Its protein is CASSQYRAGDYTEAFF.

This clone appeared once. This rearrangement joins TRBV6-6 to TRBJ1-5; possible D gene TRBD1, 5 bases. Trimming shortened V by 7 bases and J by 7 bases, and 11 bases separated the two germline ends. This CDR3 is 12 amino acids long. CDR1 MNHNY and CDR2 SVGAGI come from the germline V gene (reference sequence). The DNA for the CDR3 is TGTGCCAGCACCAGCGGGGGACAGCCCCAGCATTTT. Protein product: CASTSGGQPQHF.

The V gene is TRBV2, the J gene TRBJ1-4; 7 nucleotides align to TRBD1. Trimming cost V 5 bases and J 6 bases; bases outside gene matches: 6. The germline V gene has CDR1 SNHLY and CDR2 FYNNEI. The CDR3 consists of 14 residues. The CDR3 DNA reads as TGTGCCAGCAGTCCCGACAGGGATGATGAAAAACTGTTTTTT. It codes for CASSPDRDDEKLFF.

This clone occurred once. This chain links TRBV6-6 with TRBJ2-1, with a weak D call TRBD2 (6 bases). Trimming cost V 4 bases and J 8 bases, with 18 bases left between them. The CDR3 totals 15 residues. Germline CDR1 and CDR2: MNHNY and SVGAGI (reference sequence). The CDR3 protein is CASSSHRDGGDEQFF. In DNA form, the CDR3 reads TGTGCCAGCAGTTCCCACCGGGACGGAGGGGATGAGCAGTTCTTC.

The rearrangement links TRBV9 to TRBJ1-5; 8 nucleotides match TRBD1. This CDR3 is 15 amino acids long. In germline, CDR1 is SGDLS, CDR2 YYNGEE. Trimming at V came to 4 bases and at J to 0 bases, leaving 3 bases not matched to a gene. The CDR3 reads CASSPGQGSNQPQHF. The CDR3 DNA reads as TGTGCCAGCAGCCCCGGACAGGGTAGCAATCAGCCCCAGCATTTT.